This T cell receptor beta chain was obtained from a study of blood T cell repertoires in COVID-19. Looking at the study overall: The samples span acute and convalescent COVID-19 from the United States, Italy and Spain. Sources were T cells, B-cell-depleted T cells, or PBMCs; the material itself was cDNA or gDNA.

Only in-frame clones appear in the TCRdb table, and some are missing; sequencing was by immunoSEQ multiplex PCR. This sample has a few hundred thousand clones, with 86% found just once. Germline lookup yields CDR1 MNHEY and CDR2 SMNVEV (reference sequence). The CDR3 runs to 17 residues. The junction had 16 bases not matched to a gene; V was cut back by 6 bases and J by 8 bases. This receptor was obtained from a man aged 18 to 29 with active or convalescent COVID-19. Material: peripheral blood. The rearrangement links TRBV27 to TRBJ2-2, with TRBD2 matching 9 bases. Written as DNA, the CDR3 is TGTGCCAGCAGCCTAGACTTACTAGCGGGTCGGCCTGGGGAGCTGTTTTTT. Its protein is CASSLDLLAGRPGELFF.